The clone carrying this T cell receptor beta chain has just a few counts. This specimen belongs to a study of blood T cell repertoires in COVID-19. Study-level background: Acute and convalescent COVID-19 samples came from the United States, Italy and Spain. Nucleic acid was either cDNA or gDNA, and it came from T cells, B-cell-depleted T cells, or PBMCs.

CDR1 and CDR2 (germline): SGHNT, YYREEE (reference sequence). CDR3 length: 14 amino acids. V was shortened by 0 bases and J by 8 bases, with 12 bases between the two germline ends. Per the authors' pipeline: It was from reference gene primer amplification that nucleated cell counts were estimated. Sequenced by immunoSEQ multiplex PCR; TCRdb stores in-frame clones only, minus some. For V, J and clone size, that table is used; D and trimming come from the DNA. The sample consists of approximately 240,000 clones, about 83% of them appearing once. This sequence was found in a human donor in a cohort sampled during active COVID-19. The sample was peripheral blood. V usage is TRBV5-4 and J usage is TRBJ2-1; D unresolved. In DNA form, the CDR3 reads TGTGCCAGCAGCTTGGAGTACTACACGGATGAGCAGTTCTTC. Translating it yields CASSLEYYTDEQFF.